This TCR beta chain was found in a study of neoadjuvant anti-PD-1 for oral cavity cancer. J lost 1 base, V lost 4 bases, and 6 bases had no gene match. The CDR3 length is 15 residues. Germline loops: CDR1 SGHTA, CDR2 FQGNSA. Broader study findings: Higher pretreatment Treg/Th17 ratios tracked higher pretreatment blood clonality.

Concerning this clone itself: Its antigen is not identified.

These oral cavity squamous cell carcinomas were HPV-negative and locally advanced. Using immunoSEQ multiplex PCR, the repertoire was profiled, and TCRdb retains in-frame clones only, with some absent. The sample holds 65,000 to 95,000 clones, less than 85% seen once. This TCR was sampled from a person aged 40 to 85 with oral cavity squamous cell carcinoma. V usage is TRBV7-2 and J usage is TRBJ1-1, with 7 bases lining up with TRBD1. The source was PBMCs, collected before nivolumab (anti-PD-1) treatment. The CDR3, as DNA: TGTGCCAGCAGCTCCCGTCCAGGGGGGAACACTGAAGCTTTCTTT. Protein product: CASSSRPGGNTEAFF.